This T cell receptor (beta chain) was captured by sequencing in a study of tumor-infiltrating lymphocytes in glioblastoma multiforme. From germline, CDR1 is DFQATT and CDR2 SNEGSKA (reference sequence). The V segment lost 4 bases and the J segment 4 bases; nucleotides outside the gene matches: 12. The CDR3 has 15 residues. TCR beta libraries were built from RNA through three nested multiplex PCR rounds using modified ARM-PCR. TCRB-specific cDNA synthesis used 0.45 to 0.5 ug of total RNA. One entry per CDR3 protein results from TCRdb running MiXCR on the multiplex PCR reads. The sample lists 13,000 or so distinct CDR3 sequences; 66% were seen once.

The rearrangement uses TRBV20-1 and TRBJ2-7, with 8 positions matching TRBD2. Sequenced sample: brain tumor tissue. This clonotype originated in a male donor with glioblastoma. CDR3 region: CSATSKAGVGYEQYF. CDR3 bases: TGCAGTGCTACATCTAAAGCGGGAGTGGGGTACGAGCAGTACTTC.